This TCR beta chain was obtained from a study of CD8 T cells in ankylosing spondylitis (TCRdb year 2017). About the investigation overall: To find TCR variants linked to disease, the study profiled T cell receptor beta repertoires in ankylosing spondylitis patients and healthy donors. The full study cohort comprised around 25 ankylosing spondylitis patients and approximately 100 healthy donors. Peripheral blood samples were taken, and synovial fluid was additionally collected from ankylosing spondylitis patients. What the study reported, not specific to this receptor: Some motif variants had previously been reported in the synovial fluid and blood of reactive arthritis patients, which suggests shared mechanisms of disease initiation. Blood from ankylosing spondylitis patients appeared to be characterized by a TCR beta motif made up of under ten highly homologous amino acid variants. In peripheral blood, the disease-linked clones were found at relatively low frequencies and had a CD8+ phenotype. According to the report, matched synovial fluid samples from ankylosing spondylitis patients were significantly enriched for the disease-linked clones.

From a lookup of the germline V gene, CDR1 and CDR2 are KGHSH and LQKENI. The CDR3 runs 15 amino acids, cysteine and phenylalanine included. The kept DNA is CDR3 alone, 45 bases in frame from the first base. As regards this clonotype: There is no known antigen for this receptor. Given a much more abundant clone one base away, this may be a read error.

This sample was sequenced with an Illumina HiSeq 2500. Quantitative 5'-RACE with molecular barcodes was the method used to prepare the TCR beta libraries. In the source study's methods: To identify disease-linked TCR variants, a new computational method was used, one built on a probabilistic model of VDJ rearrangement. TCRdb passed the public sequencing reads through fastp at Q25 and MiXCR, retaining productive beta sequences. Identical CDR3 proteins give one entry, which carries the most common genes and DNA. TCRdb, rather than the study authors, made the V and J calls. Within this sample are some 140,000 distinct CDR3 sequences, with just under 7.5% of them counted one time only. Roughly 12% of the sample rests with the top ten.

The sample taken for sequencing was blood, either unsorted or a sorted T cell fraction (not recorded which). The V gene is TRBV18 and the J gene is TRBJ2-4; no D segment can be confidently identified. The TCR comes from a female donor with ankylosing spondylitis or in good health (not recorded which). Here is the DNA: TGTGTCAGCTCACCACAATCTCGGACGGAGAGGATTCAGTACTTC. Translation gives CVSSPQSRTERIQYF.